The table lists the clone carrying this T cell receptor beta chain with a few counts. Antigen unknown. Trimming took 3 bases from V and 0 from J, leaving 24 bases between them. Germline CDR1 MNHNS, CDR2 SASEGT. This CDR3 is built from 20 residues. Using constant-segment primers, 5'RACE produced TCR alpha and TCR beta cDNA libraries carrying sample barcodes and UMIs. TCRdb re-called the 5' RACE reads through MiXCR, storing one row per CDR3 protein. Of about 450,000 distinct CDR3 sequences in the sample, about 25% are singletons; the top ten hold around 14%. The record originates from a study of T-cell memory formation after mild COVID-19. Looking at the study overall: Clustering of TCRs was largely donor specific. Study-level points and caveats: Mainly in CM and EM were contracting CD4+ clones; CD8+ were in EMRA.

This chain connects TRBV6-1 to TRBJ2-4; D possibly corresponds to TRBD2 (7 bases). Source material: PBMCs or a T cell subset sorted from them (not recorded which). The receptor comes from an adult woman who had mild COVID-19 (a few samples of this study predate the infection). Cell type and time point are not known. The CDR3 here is CASSDGLRGGSGRAKNIQYF. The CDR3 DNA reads TGTGCCAGCAGTGACGGTCTCAGGGGAGGGTCGGGCAGAGCCAAAAACATTCAGTACTTC.